The clone carrying this T cell receptor (beta chain) appeared a single time. Trimming stripped 0 bases from V and 9 bases from J, with 13 bases between. The V gene's germline CDR1 is SGHRS and CDR2 YFSETQ. This CDR3 contains 14 residues. The data stem from a study of T cell responses to AZD1222 COVID-19 vaccine. Only in-frame clones appear in the TCRdb table, and some are missing; sequencing was by immunoSEQ multiplex PCR. The data hold 98,000 or so clones, with just over 85% observed a single time. Material: peripheral blood, obtained on day 0 of AZD1222 vaccination. This sequence joins TRBV5-1 and TRBJ2-1; D uncertain. The sequence was obtained from an adult in good health. As DNA, the CDR3 is TGCGCCAGCAGCTTGGCCCCACCCAGCACTGAGCAGTTCTTC. It specifies CASSLAPPSTEQFF.